This passage covers 22 T cell receptor delta chains from one sample sequenced in a study of Vδ1+ human thymocytes. Study-wide results and caveats: In the thymus, TRG and TRD repertoires looked highly polyclonal with Gaussian CDR3 lengths.

Sequences come from RNA converted to cDNA by reverse transcription. CDR3 amplicons came from multiplex PCR with pooled V-gene forward and constant-region reverse primers. TCRdb re-called the multiplex PCR reads with CATT. The top ten hold 0.75% to 1% of the sample, which has around 20,000 delta-chain clones, roughly 7.3% seen once. Their antigen targets remain unknown. Material for sequencing was Vdelta1+ gamma-delta thymocytes from the thymus. Subset given: FACS-sorted CD3+ TCRalphabeta- TCRVdelta1+ TCRVdelta2- thymocytes. All receptors derive from a child younger than two who had congenital heart surgery.

The chain employs TRDV2 and TRDJ3; TRDD3 aligns across 13 bases. V shed 4 bases, J shed 3 bases, and the junction held 8 bases outside the gene matches. The CDR3 runs 19 residues. Per germline, CDR1 GEAIGNYY and CDR2 EKD. CDR3 region: CACEKGYWGIRWDTRQMFF. The CDR3 DNA is TGTGCCTGTGAAAAGGGTTACTGGGGGATACGCTGGGACACCCGACAGATGTTTTTC.

With respect to this clone: A clone one base away is much larger, so this may be a read error. Within the sample, other DNA sequences also encode this same CDR3. The chain has TRDV2 and TRDJ1; 8 bases fit TRDD3. Germline V gene sequence: CDR1 GEAIGNYY, CDR2 EKD. The CDR3 consists of 17 residues. CDR3 in DNA: TGTGCCTGCGACACCCTGGGGGACCCCCTGTACACCGATAAACTCATCTTT. This codes for CACDTLGDPLYTDKLIF.

This clone was seen only a few times. The rearrangement uses TRDV1 and TRDJ1; 7 bases align to TRDD3. CDR1 is TSWWSYY, CDR2 QGS, per germline. V gave up 5 bases and J gave up 1 base; unmatched junction bases: 22. The CDR3 is 20 amino acids. The CDR3 DNA reads TGTGCTCTTGGGACGAACTGGGGTCTGGGGATTCGAGGGTTCACCGATAAACTCATCTTT. Translation gives CALGTNWGLGIRGFTDKLIF.

The gene calls are TRDV1 and TRDJ1; tentatively, D is TRDD2 or TRDD3 (5 bases each). TCRdb offers no J gene call, so here the DNA was matched to germline to obtain one. Germline V CDR1 and CDR2: TSWWSYY, QGS. V gave up 3 bases and J gave up 6 bases, with 29 bases separating them. The CDR3 has 19 amino acids. CDR3 sequence reads: CALGDNPRPTFLLGNKLIF. CDR3 DNA: TGTGCTCTTGGGGATAACCCTCGTCCCACATTCCTTCTGGGCAATAAACTCATCTTT.

The genes are TRDV1 and TRDJ1; 8 nucleotides line up with TRDD3. V was clipped by 3 bases and J by 4 bases; unmatched bases: 19. The length of the CDR3 is 19 residues. Germline lookup yields CDR1 TSWWSYY and CDR2 QGS. CDR3 nucleotides: TGTGCTCTTGGGGATACATACCGGGGATACTCCCGTCCTCTCGATAAACTCATCTTT. It yields the protein CALGDTYRGYSRPLDKLIF.

V gene TRDV1 combines with J gene TRDJ1; TRDD3 matches 9 bases. Losses at the gene ends were 6 bases for V and 0 bases for J; bases not matched to a gene: 20. The CDR3 sequence is 20 residues long. In germline, CDR1 is TSWWSYY, CDR2 QGS. The CDR3 loop reads CALGLVLRGTGGLYTDKLIF. Written as DNA, the CDR3 is TGTGCTCTTGGACTCGTACTCCGAGGTACTGGGGGACTGTACACCGATAAACTCATCTTT.

This clone was seen a handful of times. V usage is TRDV1 and J usage is TRDJ1, with 8 bases matching TRDD3. This CDR3 spans 18 amino acids. V shed 0 bases, J shed 0 bases, and the junction held 9 bases outside the gene matches. Germline V gives CDR1 TSWWSYY, CDR2 QGS. CDR3 amino acids: CALGELRGPLGDTDKLIF. As DNA, the CDR3 is TGTGCTCTTGGGGAACTCCGTGGACCACTGGGGGACACCGATAAACTCATCTTT.

This chain connects TRDV1 to TRDJ1; the match to TRDD2 covers 7 bases. CDR1 and CDR2 (germline): TSWWSYY, QGS. The CDR3 contains 17 residues. Germline trimming cut 2 bases from V and 0 bases from J; bases unmatched to any gene: 9. CDR3 bases: TGTGCTCTTGGGGAATTGTTCCTACCCACTGACACCGATAAACTCATCTTT. This codes for CALGELFLPTDTDKLIF.

Only a few counts were recorded for this clone. The rearrangement joins TRDV1 to TRDJ1, with D possibly matching TRDD2 (5 bases). Germline CDR1 TSWWSYY, CDR2 QGS. Trimming shortened V by 1 base and J by 5 bases, and 11 bases separated the two germline ends. The CDR3 has 14 residues. CDR3 bases: TGTGCTCTTGGGGAACCCTCCCTTCGGGATAAACTCATCTTT. Amino acids: CALGEPSLRDKLIF.

The chain recombines TRDV1 with TRDJ1; TRDD3 matches 10 bases. Germline CDR1 reads TSWWSYY; CDR2 reads QGS. With V trimmed by 5 bases and J by 1 base, 10 bases remained unmatched. The CDR3 consists of 17 residues. In DNA form, the CDR3 reads TGTGCTCTTGGGAATCACCTCCGGGGGATACGCACCGATAAACTCATCTTT. Its protein is CALGNHLRGIRTDKLIF.

This clone was counted only a few times. The V call is TRDV1, the J call TRDJ1; 9 nucleotides match TRDD3. After removal of 0 bases from V and 8 bases from J, the junction contained 28 bases not matched to a gene. CDR3 length equals 22 residues. Germline lookup yields CDR1 TSWWSYY and CDR2 QGS. CDR3 bases: TGTGCTCTTGGGGAACTTTCGCCACCCTTCGGAACTTACTGGGGGACCCATGTGAAACTCATCTTT. This translates into CALGELSPPFGTYWGTHVKLIF.

The J gene was reported as TRDJ1; the V gene went uncalled; no DNA check was done on the table's D call, TRDD3. CDR3 size: 18 residues. CDR3 amino acids: CALGELPFLGDTADKLIF. The DNA of the CDR3 is TGTGCTCTTGGGGAACTACCTTTCCTGGGGGATACCGCCGATAAACTCATCTTT.

The chain uses TRDV1 and TRDJ1; unclear D gene. The CDR3 sequence is 17 residues long. Trimming stripped 2 bases from V and 0 bases from J, with 16 bases between. CDR1 and CDR2 (germline): TSWWSYY, QGS. The CDR3 DNA reads TGTGCTCTTGGGGAAAGAAGAGCACAATCAAACACCGATAAACTCATCTTT. It yields the protein CALGERRAQSNTDKLIF.

This chain uses TRDV1 with TRDJ1; the D gene is possibly TRDD3 (6 bases). The CDR3 covers 15 residues. Trimming stripped 3 bases from V and 2 bases from J, with 13 bases between. In germline, CDR1 is TSWWSYY, CDR2 QGS. CDR3 region: CALGDPLWGTDKLIF. The CDR3 DNA sequence: TGTGCTCTTGGGGACCCCCTGTGGGGGACCGATAAACTCATCTTT.

There are a few counts of this clone. The V gene is TRDV1, the J gene TRDJ1, with TRDD3 matching 13 bases. V was pared by 0 bases and J by 0 bases, with 16 bases of the junction left unmatched. The CDR3 length is 22 residues. Germline CDR1 and CDR2: TSWWSYY and QGS. Here the CDR3 reads CALGELEVSYWGIRPYTDKLIF. CDR3 coding DNA: TGTGCTCTTGGGGAACTGGAGGTTTCCTACTGGGGGATACGTCCCTACACCGATAAACTCATCTTT.

This clone was seen only a few times. Other nucleotide sequences in the sample specify the same CDR3. V gene TRDV1 combines with J gene TRDJ1; 13 bases map to TRDD3. The CDR3 length is 18 residues. Germline values: CDR1 TSWWSYY, CDR2 QGS. The ends lost 0 bases at V and 0 bases at J; junction bases unmatched: 4. Here the CDR3 reads CALGELLGDTGYTDKLIF. The CDR3 DNA reads as TGTGCTCTTGGGGAACTACTGGGGGATACGGGGTACACCGATAAACTCATCTTT.

J is TRDJ1 and V is TRDV1; TRDD3 aligns across 9 bases. Germline loops: CDR1 TSWWSYY, CDR2 QGS. The CDR3 is made up of 20 amino acids. The ends lost 4 bases at V and 0 bases at J; junction bases unmatched: 18. The CDR3 DNA reads TGTGCTCTTGGGGTGTTTACACTTCGATACTGGGGGAGGTACACCGATAAACTCATCTTT. Its protein is CALGVFTLRYWGRYTDKLIF.

This clone came up a few times. This chain uses TRDV1 with TRDJ1; 12 nucleotides align to TRDD3. The germline CDR1 and CDR2 sequences are TSWWSYY and QGS. The CDR3 loop spans 21 amino acids. V lost 2 bases and J lost 1; bases outside the gene matches: 17. The CDR3 nucleotides read TGTGCTCTTGGGGAAGGGCCGGACCGTACTGGGGGATACTCGAGCACCGATAAACTCATCTTT. Its protein product is CALGEGPDRTGGYSSTDKLIF.

The chain joins TRDV1 to TRDJ1; the match to TRDD3 covers 8 bases. V lost 9 bases and J lost 0; bases outside the gene matches: 18. The CDR3 consists of 18 residues. Per the germline V gene, CDR1 is TSWWSYY and CDR2 is QGS. This CDR3 reads CALPHLGYWGLYTDKLIF. The DNA of the CDR3 is TGTGCTCTCCCCCACTTGGGGTACTGGGGGTTGTACACCGATAAACTCATCTTT.

There are a few counts of this clone. Germline is not matched at one junction end, which may reflect a read error. The chain is built from TRDV2 and TRDJ1; 7 bases fit TRDD3. The CDR3 has 20 residues. Per germline, CDR1 GEAIGNYY and CDR2 EKD. CDR3 nucleotide sequence: TGTGCCCGTGACACCGGAGGATACGACGCGTTTCCGTGGTACACCGATAAACTCATCTTT. This encodes CARDTGGYDAFPWYTDKLIF.

The V gene is TRDV1, the J gene TRDJ1; the D gene is possibly TRDD3 (6 bases). The germline V and J ends were trimmed by 1 base and 0 bases, with 30 bases remaining between them. The germline gives CDR1 TSWWSYY, CDR2 QGS. The length of the CDR3 is 22 residues. This CDR3 is CALGEPGHVGDPLSLYTDKLIF. CDR3 DNA sequence: TGTGCTCTTGGGGAACCCGGGCATGTTGGGGATCCCTTATCTCTGTACACCGATAAACTCATCTTT.

This chain connects TRDV1 to TRDJ1, with 8 bases fitting TRDD3. The CDR3 is made up of 24 amino acids. Losses at the gene ends were 1 base for V and 0 bases for J; bases not matched to a gene: 28. Germline V lookup: CDR1 TSWWSYY, CDR2 QGS. CDR3 protein: CALGERLPRLDGTWGIPDTDKLIF. The CDR3 DNA sequence: TGTGCTCTTGGGGAACGCCTCCCAAGGCTGGACGGTACTTGGGGGATCCCCGACACCGATAAACTCATCTTT.